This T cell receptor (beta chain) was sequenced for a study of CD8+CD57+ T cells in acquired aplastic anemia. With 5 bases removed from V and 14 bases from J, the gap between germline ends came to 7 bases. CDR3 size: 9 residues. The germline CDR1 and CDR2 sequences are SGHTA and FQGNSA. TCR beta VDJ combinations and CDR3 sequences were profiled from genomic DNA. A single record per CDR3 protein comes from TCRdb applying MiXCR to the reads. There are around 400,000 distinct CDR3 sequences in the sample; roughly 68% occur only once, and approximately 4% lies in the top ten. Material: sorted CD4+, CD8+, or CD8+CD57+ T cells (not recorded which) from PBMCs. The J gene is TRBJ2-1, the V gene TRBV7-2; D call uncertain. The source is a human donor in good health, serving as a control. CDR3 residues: CASSRLEFF. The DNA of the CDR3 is TGTGCCAGCAGCCGCCTAGAGTTCTTC.